A selection of T cell receptor beta chains follows, all from one sample in a study of blood T cell repertoires in COVID-19. The assay was immunoSEQ multiplex PCR, and TCRdb's table has in-frame clones only and misses some. The table has about 120,000 clones, around four fifths seen once. Material: peripheral blood. The receptor source for this set is a man aged 55 to 70 with active or convalescent COVID-19. Both conserved end residues are part of each CDR3. D genes are given only for firm matches. The size of a clone is reported for some rows only, either as once, few or many, or as a class for expanded clones.

j_call | clone_size | v_call | d_call | cdr3_aa | cdr3_nt
TRBJ1-5 | - | TRBV25-1 | - | CASSGPGKGDQPQHF | TGTGCCAGCAGTGGCCCCGGGAAGGGAGATCAGCCCCAGCATTTT
TRBJ2-7 | - | TRBV19 | TRBD1 | CASSIDRPFSGTGYEQYF | TGTGCCAGTAGTATAGATCGGCCCTTCTCCGGGACAGGGTACGAGCAGTACTTC
TRBJ2-1 | - | TRBV3-1/TRBV3-2 | TRBD2 | CASSQGRAGTSGIEQFF | TGTGCCAGCAGCCAAGGGAGGGCGGGGACTAGCGGGATTGAGCAGTTCTTC
TRBJ2-5 | - | TRBV27 | - | CASSPRGASQYF | TGTGCCAGCAGTCCCCGGGGGGCTTCCCAGTACTTC
TRBJ2-7 | few | TRBV5-4 | - | CASSLRGGYEQYF | TGTGCCAGCAGCTTACGGGGAGGCTACGAGCAGTACTTC
TRBJ1-2 | - | TRBV5-1 | - | CASSLVPDYGYTF | TGCGCCAGCAGCTTGGTTCCAGACTATGGCTACACCTTC
TRBJ1-4 | - | TRBV12-3/TRBV12-4 | - | CASRQGTEKLFF | TGTGCCAGCAGGCAGGGGACTGAAAAACTGTTTTTT
TRBJ2-6 | - | TRBV2 | - | CASSEALSNVLTF | TGTGCCAGCAGTGAGGCCCTTTCCAACGTCCTGACTTTC
TRBJ1-1 | - | TRBV5-6 | TRBD1 | CASSFTDRGLSEAFF | TGTGCCAGCAGCTTTACCGACAGGGGGCTCTCTGAAGCTTTCTTT
TRBJ1-1 | - | TRBV5-1 | - | CASSSGVGTEAFF | TGCGCCAGCAGCTCAGGGGTTGGCACTGAAGCTTTCTTT
TRBJ2-2 | once | TRBV3-1/TRBV3-2 | - | CASSQGPANTGELFF | TGTGCCAGCAGCCAAGGGCCTGCGAACACCGGGGAGCTGTTTTTT
TRBJ2-7 | - | TRBV19 | - | CASSTTSRTHSYEQYF | TGTGCCAGTAGTACTACCTCCCGGACTCACTCCTACGAGCAGTACTTC
TRBJ2-1 | few | TRBV4-3 | - | CASSQERLAQYNEQFF | TGCGCCAGCAGCCAAGAACGGCTAGCGCAGTACAATGAGCAGTTCTTC
TRBJ2-7 | - | TRBV4-3 | - | CASSQDVAGGAEQYF | TGCGCCAGCAGCCAAGATGTGGCGGGCGGAGCCGAGCAGTACTTC
TRBJ2-3 | - | TRBV12-3/TRBV12-4 | - | CASSFNSPDTQYF | TGTGCCAGCAGTTTTAACAGCCCAGATACGCAGTATTTT
TRBJ1-6 | - | TRBV6-5 | - | CASSLWGLGSPLHF | TGTGCCAGCAGTCTTTGGGGGCTAGGTTCACCCCTCCACTTT
TRBJ2-4 | few | TRBV19 | TRBD2 | CASSPGGDGKNIQYF | TGTGCCAGTAGTCCGGGGGGGGACGGAAAAAACATTCAGTACTTC
TRBJ2-7 | - | TRBV7-3 | TRBD2 | CASSLASGYYEQYF | TGTGCCAGCAGCTTAGCTAGCGGTTACTACGAGCAGTACTTC
TRBJ1-4 | - | TRBV4-3 | - | CASSQDGGGGRGGKLFF | TGCGCCAGCAGCCAAGATGGCGGCGGGGGGCGGGGAGGAAAACTGTTTTTT
TRBJ2-2 | - | TRBV2 | - | CASIPTIGTLVGELFF | TGTGCCAGCATCCCCACAATAGGGACACTTGTCGGGGAGCTGTTTTTT
TRBJ2-3 | - | TRBV11-2 | TRBD1 | CASSVNRGPDTQYF | TGTGCCAGCAGCGTAAACAGGGGCCCAGATACGCAGTATTTT
TRBJ1-5 | - | TRBV7-9 | - | CASSFSQGGQPQHF | TGTGCCAGCAGCTTTAGCCAGGGAGGTCAGCCCCAGCATTTT
TRBJ1-4 | - | TRBV5-1 | TRBD1 | CASGRGGLNEKLFF | TGCGCCAGCGGAAGAGGGGGCCTAAACGAAAAACTGTTTTTT
TRBJ2-7 | - | TRBV11-2 | - | CASSFYLTGPYEQYF | TGTGCCAGCAGCTTTTACCTGACAGGACCCTACGAGCAGTACTTC
TRBJ2-3 | - | TRBV7-3 | - | CASSRGDSRSTDTQYF | TGTGCCAGCAGCCGAGGGGACTCTAGATCCACAGATACGCAGTATTTT
TRBJ2-7 | - | TRBV4-1 | - | CASSQDLHRDYEQYF | TGCGCCAGCAGCCAAGATCTGCACAGGGACTACGAGCAGTACTTC
TRBJ2-5 | - | TRBV27 | TRBD2 | CASSPLLAGEKGQETQYF | TGTGCCAGCAGTCCCCTTCTAGCGGGAGAAAAGGGGCAAGAGACCCAGTACTTC
TRBJ2-1 | few | TRBV7-2 | - | CASGAGAYNEQFF | TGTGCCAGCGGGGCTGGCGCCTACAATGAGCAGTTCTTC
TRBJ2-1 | - | TRBV10-3 | - | CAIRGNQGGTGYNEQFF | TGTGCCATCAGGGGTAATCAAGGGGGAACTGGCTACAATGAGCAGTTCTTC
TRBJ2-2 | - | TRBV7-9 | - | CASSLAGVASGELFF | TGTGCCAGCAGCTTAGCGGGAGTAGCGAGCGGGGAGCTGTTTTTT
TRBJ2-2 | - | TRBV7-3 | - | CASSPRGLSAGELFF | TGTGCCAGCAGCCCCCGTGGATTGAGCGCCGGGGAGCTGTTTTTT
TRBJ2-3 | - | TRBV7-6 | TRBD2 | CASSSARLAGGTRNRNTQYF | TGTGCCAGCAGCTCCGCGAGACTAGCGGGAGGTACCAGGAACAGGAATACGCAGTATTTT
TRBJ1-6 | - | TRBV7-9 | - | CASSARAPAGNSPLHF | TGTGCCAGCAGCGCAAGGGCGCCTGCGGGGAATTCACCCCTCCACTTT
TRBJ2-1 | - | TRBV28 | TRBD2 | CASSFPSGSGNEQFF | TGTGCCAGCAGTTTCCCTAGCGGGAGTGGTAATGAGCAGTTCTTC
TRBJ2-1 | - | TRBV4-3 | TRBD2 | CASSYSLAGGYNEQFF | TGCGCCAGCAGCTACTCGCTGGCGGGAGGCTACAATGAGCAGTTCTTC
TRBJ1-3 | once | TRBV20-1 | - | CSARSGNTIYF | TGCAGTGCTAGATCAGGAAACACCATATATTTT
TRBJ2-5 | - | TRBV6-5 | - | CAISPWREGTQYF | TGTGCCATCAGCCCCTGGCGGGAAGGGACCCAGTACTTC
TRBJ2-7 | - | TRBV15 | TRBD2 | CATSRDPGGYDEQYF | TGTGCCACCAGCAGAGATCCGGGAGGGTATGACGAGCAGTACTTC
TRBJ2-5 | - | TRBV25-1 | - | CASSENKETQYF | TGTGCCAGCAGTGAGAACAAAGAGACCCAGTACTTC
TRBJ2-7 | - | TRBV19 | TRBD1 | CASSIGGQWSYEQYF | TGTGCCAGTAGTATAGGGGGACAGTGGTCCTACGAGCAGTACTTC
TRBJ2-1 | - | TRBV24-1 | TRBD2 | CATSDPGKRGSYNEQFF | TGTGCCACCAGTGACCCGGGCAAGCGGGGCTCCTACAATGAGCAGTTCTTC
TRBJ1-2 | - | TRBV6-5 | - | CASTSRGGGYTF | TGTGCCAGCACCTCAAGGGGGGGCGGCTACACCTTC
TRBJ2-3 | - | TRBV28 | TRBD2 | CASSFGLAGGGTDTQYF | TGTGCCAGCAGTTTTGGACTAGCGGGAGGAGGTACAGATACGCAGTATTTT
TRBJ1-6 | - | TRBV5-1 | - | CASSLDRVRTSPLHF | TGCGCCAGCAGCTTGGACAGGGTGAGGACTTCACCCCTCCACTTT
TRBJ1-3 | once | TRBV9 | - | CASSVGGIYSGNTIYF | TGTGCCAGCAGCGTGGGGGGGATATACTCTGGAAACACCATATATTTT
TRBJ2-7 | - | TRBV7-9 | TRBD1 | CASKETGAHEQYF | TGTGCCAGCAAAGAAACAGGGGCCCACGAGCAGTACTTC
TRBJ2-1 | - | TRBV18 | TRBD1 | CASSADRANSYNEQFF | TGTGCCAGCTCGGCCGACAGGGCGAACTCCTACAATGAGCAGTTCTTC
TRBJ2-1 | - | TRBV4-3 | - | CASSQDIGDLSYNEQFF | TGCGCCAGCAGCCAAGATATCGGGGATCTGTCCTACAATGAGCAGTTCTTC
TRBJ2-5 | - | TRBV5-8 | - | CASSLARILGGQETQYF | TGTGCCAGCAGCTTGGCCCGGATTCTTGGGGGGCAAGAGACCCAGTACTTC
TRBJ2-1 | - | TRBV11-2 | TRBD2 | CASSLGTSLNEQFF | TGTGCCAGCAGCTTGGGGACTAGCCTTAATGAGCAGTTCTTC
TRBJ2-2 | - | TRBV3-1/TRBV3-2 | TRBD1 | CASSQWTGNTGELFF | TGTGCCAGCAGCCAGTGGACAGGGAACACCGGGGAGCTGTTTTTT
TRBJ1-2 | - | TRBV5-4 | - | CASSFQGQYGYTF | TGTGCCAGCAGCTTCCAGGGGCAATATGGCTACACCTTC
TRBJ2-5 | - | TRBV3-1/TRBV3-2 | TRBD1 | CAAATGVRKTQYF | TGTGCCGCGGCGACAGGGGTCCGGAAGACCCAGTACTTC
TRBJ2-1 | - | TRBV6-5 | - | CATKAALGNEQFF | TGTGCCACGAAAGCGGCTCTAGGGAATGAGCAGTTCTTC
TRBJ2-7 | - | TRBV6-5 | TRBD2 | CASSYSPSGGRQYF | TGTGCCAGCAGTTACTCGCCTAGCGGGGGTCGGCAGTACTTC
TRBJ1-2 | - | TRBV7-9 | TRBD1 | CASSIGTGREYGYTF | TGTGCCAGCAGCATCGGGACAGGGAGGGAATATGGCTACACCTTC
TRBJ1-2 | few | TRBV19 | - | CASSLTPGGAYGYTF | TGTGCCAGTAGCCTCACGCCGGGGGGCGCCTATGGCTACACCTTC
TRBJ2-3 | - | TRBV4-3 | - | CASSQDLAASTDTQYF | TGCGCCAGCAGCCAAGATCTGGCAGCGAGCACAGATACGCAGTATTTT
TRBJ2-7 | once | TRBV19 | TRBD1 | CASSITGTGGNEQYF | TGTGCCAGTAGTATCACCGGGACAGGGGGGAACGAGCAGTACTTC
TRBJ1-1 | - | TRBV29-1 | - | CSVSLLMAREAFF | TGCAGCGTTAGTCTCCTGATGGCCCGTGAAGCTTTCTTT